This record concerns one TCR beta chain sequence. Its cognate antigen has yet to be identified. No much larger clonotype is one base removed from it; base qualities were not supplied. The data are from a study of vaccination and CD4 T cells after COVID-19 (dated by TCRdb to between 2021 and 2024). Looking at the study overall: Every convalescent patient had a positive nasal swab PCR test for SARS-CoV-2, with mild disease in nine or ten patients and severe disease in one. The convalescent cohort comprised six males and four females, including two Hispanic individuals, seven Caucasians, two Asians and one multiracial person. Two doses of either the Pfizer-BioNTech BNT162b2 vaccine (n=8) or the Moderna mRNA-1273 vaccine (n=2) were administered to participants. Post-COVID blood samples from convalescent patients were collected a median of around 100 days after diagnosis, with a range of roughly 35 to 170 days. The time from the second vaccine dose to post-vaccine blood sampling had a median of roughly 79 days and ranged from roughly 13 to 241 days. For stimulating the cultures, overlapping spike peptide pools were used, derived from SARS-CoV-2 as well as from the common cold coronaviruses HCoV-NL63, HCoV-OC43 and HCoV-229E. As controls, cultures received a CEFX viral epitope pool (the positive control), an HIV-1 Nef peptide pool (the negative control), or no peptide at all. In roughly 11 COVID-19 convalescent patients and a few infection-naive healthy vaccine recipients, the spike-specific CD4+ TCR repertoire before mRNA vaccination was compared with the repertoire after mRNA vaccination.

The paper as a whole reports these results and caveats: The number of convalescent patients in the study was relatively small, and the study did not examine early timepoints following natural infection. Of the vaccine-specific clones found in convalescent patients, nearly all (304 of 307) were mono-reactive for SARS-CoV-2 spike instead of being cross-reactive with common cold coronaviruses. In convalescent patients, a median about 86% of post-vaccine SARS-CoV-2-reactive clones were detected only after vaccination, and vaccine-specific priming was suggested by this finding. The median number of SARS-CoV-2-reactive clonotypes rose from about 23 after infection to 30 to 45 after vaccination, but the change was not significant.

Library method: PCR. At the Johns Hopkins FTIC core, DNA from the cultured CD4+ T cells underwent TCR sequencing with the Oncomine TCR Beta short-read assay. Genomic DNA was extracted from the cultured CD4+ T cells with the QIAamp micro DNA kit. Oncomine TCR Beta libraries made from cultured CD4+ T cells were pooled using unique dual indexes and sequenced on an Illumina iSeq 100. The authors' analysis ran thus. Non-productive sequences were removed, and CDR3s that did not start with C, did not end with F or W, or were shorter than 7 amino acids were discarded. The MANAFEST web application identified antigen-specific clonotypes by comparing peptide-stimulated wells against reference wells and other culture wells. An FDR below 0.05, an odds ratio above 5, and a productive frequency above 0.1% in at least two of three replicate wells were required for clones to be considered positive. Clonotypes that were significantly expanded in both SARS-CoV-2 spike wells and at least one common cold coronavirus spike condition were defined as cross-reactive. Using R version 3.6.1, CDR3 homology was evaluated through Levenshtein distances (stringdist) along with unrooted phylogenetic trees (ape). TCRdb applied fastp at Q25 and MiXCR to the public reads, then kept only in-frame beta chains. Entries that share a CDR3 protein sequence are merged under the most common genes and DNA. The authors' filters were not applied to this entry. The sample table contains about 12,000 distinct CDR3 sequences; only one count was recorded for more than 45% of them. In total, the top ten clones hold 22% of the sample.

CDR1 and CDR2 were assigned from the germline V gene (reference sequence) as DFQATT and SNEGSKA. Unmatched junction bases come to 7, with V trimmed by 6 bases and J by 8 bases. Its CDR3 holds 12 amino acids, cysteine through phenylalanine. Just CDR3 DNA is preserved here, 36 bases in frame from base 1. The treatment or condition label here, explained by the study, means: approximately 10-day PBMC culture with coronavirus spike peptide pools or control peptides (ViraFEST assay). The study used the ViraFEST assay, which expanded antigen-specific T cells with peptide pools and then identified expanded clonotypes by TCR sequencing. Positive SARS-CoV-2 PCR tests in the convalescent patients dated from March to December 2020, before Alpha, Beta and Delta variants emerged in the United States. Each well held roughly 2.2 million PBMCs cultured in IMDM containing approximately 5% human AB serum and about 10 IU/ml IL-2, with 7.5 to 10 ug/ml peptide pools added. On days 3 and 7, half of the culture medium was replaced with fresh IL-2-containing medium. After 9 to 11 days of culture, CD4+ T cells were isolated by negative selection with the EasySep CD4+ T cell isolation kit. Ficoll-Paque Plus gradient centrifugation was used to isolate PBMCs from whole blood, and the isolated PBMCs were then either used fresh or cryopreserved at -140C. In general, triplicate wells were set up for every culture condition.

Material: CD4+ T cells from blood, cultured in vitro. The rearranged segments are TRBV20-1 and TRBJ2-1, with 7 middle bases fitting TRBD1. The sequence was obtained from a human donor who had recovered from COVID-19. The DNA sequence is TGCAGTGCCGCGACAGGGACGGATGAGCAGTTCTTC. The translation is CSAATGTDEQFF.